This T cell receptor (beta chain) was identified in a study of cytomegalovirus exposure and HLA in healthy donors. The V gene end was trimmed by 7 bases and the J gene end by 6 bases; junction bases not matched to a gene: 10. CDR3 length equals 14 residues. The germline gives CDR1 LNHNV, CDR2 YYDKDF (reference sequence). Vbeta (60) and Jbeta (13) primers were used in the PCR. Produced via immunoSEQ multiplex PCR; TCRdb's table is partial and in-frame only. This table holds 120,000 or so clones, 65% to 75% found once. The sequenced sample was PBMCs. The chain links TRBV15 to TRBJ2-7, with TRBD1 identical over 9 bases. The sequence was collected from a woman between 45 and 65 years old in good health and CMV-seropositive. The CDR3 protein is CATNAGQGFGEQYF. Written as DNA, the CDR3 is TGTGCCACCAACGCGGGACAGGGTTTCGGCGAGCAGTACTTC.